The 20 T cell receptor beta chains given below trace back to one sample, sequenced in a study of T cell repertoires in cytomegalovirus infection. No antigen has been identified for these receptors. TCRdb used MiXCR to reprocess the reads, holding one entry per CDR3 protein. The repertoire includes 650,000 to 850,000 distinct CDR3 sequences, 25% to 35% of them detected once, and roughly 13% sits in the top ten. Material: cultured CD8+ T cells from PBMCs, obtained from culture after CMV antigen stimulation. These receptors all stem from a human donor in good health (CMV status not recorded). Some clones in this sample may be carry-over from other donors' samples.

Ten or more counts support this clonotype. The gene calls are TRBV7-8 and TRBJ2-7, with D tentatively TRBD1 (5 bases). V shed 1 base and J shed 0 bases, with 10 bases lying between them. The CDR3 consists of 15 residues. Looked up from germline, CDR1 is SGHVS and CDR2 is FQNEAQ. CDR3 DNA sequence: TGTGCCAGCAGCTTAGATGGGGCTAGCTCCTACGAGCAGTACGTC. Its protein is CASSLDGASSYEQYV.

This clonotype was found a few times. The rearrangement links TRBV6-6 to TRBJ2-3; D could derive from TRBD1 or TRBD2 (6 bases each). The CDR3 has 15 residues. Trimming cost V 2 bases and J 2 bases, with 11 bases left between them. Germline V lookup: CDR1 MNHNY, CDR2 SVGAGI (reference sequence). This CDR3 is CASSYEGGDTDTQYF. The DNA of the CDR3 is TGTGCCAGCAGTTACGAGGGGGGTGACACAGATACGCAGTATTTT.

This clonotype was detected many times. The genes are TRBV7-8 and TRBJ2-1, with D uncertain. Between the trimmed V and J ends, which lost 4 bases and 5 bases, there was a span of 6 bases. The CDR3 runs to 12 residues. CDR1 SGHVS and CDR2 FQNEAQ come from the germline V gene. CDR3 sequence (DNA): TGTGCCAGCAGCTCAGCCAACAATGAGCAGTTCTTC. Its translation: CASSSANNEQFF.

The chain links TRBV19 to TRBJ1-1; TRBD1 is a possible D gene (6 bases). V dropped 5 bases and J dropped 0 bases, with 13 bases sitting between them. The CDR3 has 15 residues. Per the germline V gene, CDR1 is LNHDA and CDR2 is SQIVND (reference sequence). The CDR3 sequence is CASSWGLSLNTEAFF. DNA of the CDR3: TGTGCCAGTAGTTGGGGGCTGAGCTTGAACACTGAAGCTTTCTTT.

CDR3 nucleotides: TGTGCCAGCAGTTACTCCTTGAGGGGACTGGGGTACAATGAGCAGTTCTTC. As protein: CASSYSLRGLGYNEQFF. The V call is TRBV6-5, the J call TRBJ2-1; the D gene is possibly TRBD2 (6 bases). This CDR3 is built from 17 residues. Per the germline V gene, CDR1 is MNHEY and CDR2 is SVGAGI. Trimming removed 0 bases at V and 4 bases at J, with 16 bases between.

The gene calls are TRBV27 and TRBJ1-1; 8 nucleotides agree with TRBD1. J was trimmed by 3 bases and V by 5 bases; bases with no gene match: 5. CDR3 length: 14 amino acids. Germline V lookup: CDR1 MNHEY, CDR2 SMNVEV (reference sequence). The chain's CDR3 is CASSLTGVYTEAFF. In DNA, the CDR3 is TGTGCCAGCAGTCTGACAGGGGTTTACACTGAAGCTTTCTTT.

J is TRBJ1-1 and V is TRBV18; D is unclear. This CDR3 contains 13 residues. The V end lost 0 bases, the J end lost 6 bases, and 8 bases lay between the germline ends. CDR1 and CDR2 (germline): KGHSH, LQKENI. The CDR3 sequence: CASSPPGLAEAFF. For the CDR3, the DNA is TGTGCCAGCTCACCACCGGGTTTGGCTGAAGCTTTCTTT.

The CDR3 loop reads CASSRLGTWEGNQPQHF. CDR3 DNA sequence: TGTGCCAGCAGCCGTTTGGGAACATGGGAAGGCAATCAGCCCCAGCATTTT. The chain recombines TRBV12-3 or TRBV12-4 with TRBJ1-5; D unresolved. CDR3 length: 17 amino acids. V was shortened by 6 bases and J by 2 bases, with 20 bases between the two germline ends.

CDR3 residues: CASSPGLSGDEQFF. The CDR3 nucleotides are TGTGCCAGTAGTCCGGGACTTAGCGGGGATGAGCAGTTCTTC. The rearrangement joins TRBV19 to TRBJ2-1; 8 bases agree with TRBD2. V dropped 5 bases and J dropped 8; count of bases not matched to a gene: 8. CDR3 size: 14 residues. From germline, CDR1 is LNHDA and CDR2 SQIVND (reference sequence).

J is TRBJ1-2 and V is TRBV11-1; D gene unclear. CDR1 and CDR2 (germline): SGHAT, FQDESV (reference sequence). The CDR3 consists of 17 residues. The germline V and J ends were trimmed by 4 bases and 1 base, with 19 bases remaining between them. Here the CDR3 DNA reads TGTGCCAGCAGCTCTGAGAGGACGGGTGGCGGTAACTATGGCTACACCTTC. It codes for CASSSERTGGGNYGYTF.

This clonotype came up a few times. The chain carries TRBV7-7 and TRBJ2-4, with D possibly TRBD1 on 5 matching bases. This CDR3 is 13 amino acids long. CDR1 is SSHAT, CDR2 FNYEAQ, per germline (reference sequence). The CDR3 DNA follows: TGTGCTAGCCCCCCGGCCAGGGCAATCGTTCAGTACTTC. Residues: CASPPARAIVQYF.

The chain has TRBV3-1 and TRBJ2-1; 9 nucleotides agree with TRBD1. Trimming at V came to 4 bases and at J to 8 bases, leaving 6 bases not matched to a gene. The CDR3 contains 14 residues. Germline V gene lookup returns CDR1 LGHDT and CDR2 YNNKEL (reference sequence). The DNA of the CDR3 is TGTGCCAGCAGCCTAATAGGGACAGGGTATGAGCAGTTCTTC. It yields the protein CASSLIGTGYEQFF.

This chain uses TRBV7-9 with TRBJ2-2; TRBD1 aligns across 8 bases. In germline, CDR1 is SEHNR, CDR2 FQNEAQ (reference sequence). The CDR3 runs 13 residues. V gave up 6 bases and J gave up 11 bases; unmatched junction bases: 8. The CDR3 nucleotides are TGTGCCAGCAGTAAAGGACAGGGCGGAGAGCTGTTTTTT. Residues: CASSKGQGGELFF. Full variable domain (remainder filled in from reference TRBV7-9 and TRBJ2-2): DTGVSQNPRHKITKRGQNVTFRCDPISEHNRLYWYRQTLGQGPEFLTYFQNEAQLEKSRLLSDRFSAERPKGSFSTLEIQRTEQGDSAMYLCASSKGQGGELFFGEGSRLTVL.

This chain uses TRBV7-3 with TRBJ2-5; D may be TRBD2 (5 bases). The V end lost 5 bases, the J end lost 5 bases, and 18 bases lay between the germline ends. This CDR3 has 15 residues. Per germline, CDR1 SGHTA and CDR2 FQGTGA. The DNA for the CDR3 is TGTGCCAGCAGCACCCGACTCGGGGTTGCCGAGACCCAGTACTTC. Its translation is CASSTRLGVAETQYF.

This clonotype turned up a few times. The genes are TRBV6-2 or TRBV6-3 and TRBJ2-7, with 12 bases aligning to TRBD2. This CDR3 has 16 amino acids. V gave up 6 bases and J gave up 3 bases; unmatched junction bases: 9. Germline CDR1 and CDR2: MNHEY and SVGEGT. Here the CDR3 DNA reads TGTGCCAGCAGCCTTCCTAGCGGGGGGGCCCGCTACGAGCAGTACGTC. This encodes CASSLPSGGARYEQYV.

The rearrangement uses TRBV9 and TRBJ1-5; D not certain. In germline, CDR1 is SGDLS, CDR2 YYNGEE. Trimming removed 0 bases from V and 3 bases from J, with 4 bases in between. This CDR3 contains 13 residues. CDR3 DNA: TGTGCCAGCAGCGTAGAGGACAATCAGCCCCAGCATTTT. Translating gives CASSVEDNQPQHF.

In its sample, this clonotype is medium-sized. CDR3 amino acids: CASSQPGDGNTEAFF. The CDR3 DNA sequence: TGCGCCAGCAGCCAGCCTGGGGACGGAAACACTGAAGCTTTCTTT. The J gene is TRBJ1-1, the V gene TRBV4-1; possible D gene TRBD1, 5 bases. V was shortened by 3 bases and J by 2 bases, with 13 bases between the two germline ends. CDR1 is MGHRA, CDR2 YSYEKL, per germline. This CDR3 is built from 15 residues.

This clonotype was detected only a few times. This rearrangement joins TRBV6-5 to TRBJ2-5; no clear D. This CDR3 is 14 amino acids long. V was clipped by 3 bases and J by 7 bases, with 15 bases between them. Germline CDR1 MNHEY, CDR2 SVGAGI. The CDR3 sequence: CASSYLTGMGTQYF. The CDR3 DNA is TGTGCCAGCAGTTATTTGACCGGTATGGGGACCCAGTACTTC.

In this sample, this clonotype turned up once. The CDR3 protein is CASARQGRFDEQYV. The CDR3 DNA is TGTGCCAGCGCTAGACAGGGGAGGTTCGACGAGCAGTACGTC. The chain has TRBV28 and TRBJ2-7, with 8 bases identical to TRBD1. CDR3 length: 14 amino acids. The V segment lost 8 bases and the J segment 5 bases; nucleotides outside the gene matches: 11. Germline CDR1 and CDR2: MDHEN and SYDVKM.

The V and J genes are TRBV7-2 and TRBJ2-2; unclear D gene. Trimming cost V 8 bases and J 0 bases, with 7 bases left between them. The CDR3 covers 13 residues. The germline V gene has CDR1 SGHTA and CDR2 FQGNSA. CDR3 sequence reads: CASVTTNTGELFF. CDR3 nucleotide sequence: TGTGCCAGCGTGACAACGAACACCGGGGAGCTGTTTTTT.